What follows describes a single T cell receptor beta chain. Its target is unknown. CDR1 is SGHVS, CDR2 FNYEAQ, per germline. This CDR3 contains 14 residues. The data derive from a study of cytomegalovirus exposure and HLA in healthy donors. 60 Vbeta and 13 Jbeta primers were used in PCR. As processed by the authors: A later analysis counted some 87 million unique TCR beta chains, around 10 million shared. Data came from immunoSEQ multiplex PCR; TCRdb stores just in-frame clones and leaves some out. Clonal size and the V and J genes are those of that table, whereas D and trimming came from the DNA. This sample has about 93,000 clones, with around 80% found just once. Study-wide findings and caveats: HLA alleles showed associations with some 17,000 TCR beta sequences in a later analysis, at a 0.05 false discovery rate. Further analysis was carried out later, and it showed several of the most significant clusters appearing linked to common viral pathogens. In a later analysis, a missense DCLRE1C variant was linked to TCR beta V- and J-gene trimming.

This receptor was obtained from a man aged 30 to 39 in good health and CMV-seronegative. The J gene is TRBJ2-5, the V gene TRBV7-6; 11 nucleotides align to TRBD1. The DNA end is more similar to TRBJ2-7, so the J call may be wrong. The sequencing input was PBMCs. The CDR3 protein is CASIPGQGAYEQYF. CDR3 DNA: TGTGCCAGCATCCCGGGACAGGGGGCCTACGAGCAGTACTTC.